The rows below give T cell receptor beta chains drawn from one sample of a study of T cell responses to AZD1222 COVID-19 vaccine. The table came from immunoSEQ multiplex PCR; TCRdb's copy has only in-frame clones and leaves some out. The sample shows 200,000 to 300,000 clones, approximately 93% of them seen only once. This sample comprised peripheral blood, obtained on day 0 of AZD1222 vaccination. The receptors here all came from an adult in good health. Both conserved end residues are part of each CDR3.

J	V	CDR3
TRBJ1-2	TRBV15	CATSRDHRENGYTF
TRBJ1-1	TRBV25-1	CASSESGPLNTEAFF
TRBJ2-7	TRBV18	CASSPRQGTSSSYEQYF
TRBJ2-2	TRBV25-1	CASSEASLTGELFF
TRBJ1-1	TRBV5-1	CASSPWGLNTEAFF
TRBJ2-1	TRBV4-2	CASSQSGGEQFF
TRBJ1-6	TRBV20-1	CSASYGDNSPLHF
TRBJ1-1	TRBV9	CASSLGPDGDTEAFF
TRBJ2-7	TRBV24-1	CATSDSGSINQYF
TRBJ2-3	TRBV7-3	CASSLRGGATDTQYF
TRBJ2-7	TRBV6-5	CASRRARAYEQYF
TRBJ1-1	TRBV5-1	CASSRGQGGRPNTEAFF
TRBJ1-1	TRBV4-3	CASSQGGQLPSGTEAFF
TRBJ2-1	TRBV3-1/TRBV3-2	CASSRGTGGYNEQFF
TRBJ2-7	TRBV5-5	CASSARLHESYEQYF
TRBJ2-2	TRBV10-2	CASKNPPGTGELFF
TRBJ1-1	TRBV9	CASSRYGRVNTEAFF
TRBJ1-6	TRBV6-6	CASSYLDRGTLHF
TRBJ2-3	TRBV3-1/TRBV3-2	CASSPITGRAQYF
TRBJ2-3	TRBV27	CASSPLGDTQYF
TRBJ2-3	TRBV4-3	CASSQDLEAKTSPPDTQYF
TRBJ2-5	TRBV5-5	CASSWGAVRGETQYF
TRBJ2-7	TRBV3-1/TRBV3-2	CASSQRSLSEQYF
TRBJ1-1	TRBV7-8	CASTGRRLGGEAFF
TRBJ2-2	TRBV6-4	CASSGQNTGELFF
TRBJ2-6	TRBV5-4	CASSSGTGGAGANVLTF
TRBJ2-3	TRBV18	CASSPSLDTQYF
TRBJ2-5	TRBV5-1	CASSFRLAAETQYF
TRBJ2-2	TRBV6-2/TRBV6-3	CASSFKAGEIDTGELFF
TRBJ1-3	TRBV30	CACFGQGKGNTIYF
TRBJ2-7	TRBV7-2	CASSSNRAAYEQYF
TRBJ1-1	TRBV28	CASILTAMNTEAFF
TRBJ2-7	TRBV27	CASSWGLSGEQYF
TRBJ1-2	TRBV2	CASGGGAYGYTF
TRBJ2-2	TRBV9	CASSRREADLGGGELFF
TRBJ2-4	TRBV6-5	CASSLQQGPRNIQYF
TRBJ1-2	TRBV28	CASRDGANYGYTF
TRBJ1-6	TRBV5-4	CASSSRSYNSPLHF
TRBJ1-5	TRBV19	CASSLYRGDQPQHF
TRBJ2-7	TRBV7-9	CASSLGGIYEQYF
TRBJ2-7	TRBV2	CASSEVTGRSYEQYF